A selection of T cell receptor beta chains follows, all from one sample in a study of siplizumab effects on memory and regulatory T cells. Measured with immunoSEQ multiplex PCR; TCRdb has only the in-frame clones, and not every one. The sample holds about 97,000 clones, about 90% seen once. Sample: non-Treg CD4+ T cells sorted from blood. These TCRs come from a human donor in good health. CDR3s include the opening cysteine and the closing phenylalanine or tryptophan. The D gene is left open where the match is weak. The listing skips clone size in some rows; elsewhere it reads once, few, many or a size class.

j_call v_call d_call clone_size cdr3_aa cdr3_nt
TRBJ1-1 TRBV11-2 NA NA CASSLRSEVKKNTEAFF TGTGCCAGCAGCTTACGTTCAGAGGTAAAGAAGAACACTGAAGCTTTCTTT
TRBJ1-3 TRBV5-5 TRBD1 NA CASSRQGESGNTIYF TGTGCCAGCAGCAGACAGGGGGAATCTGGAAACACCATATATTTT
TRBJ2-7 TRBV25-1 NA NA CASSDRESYEQYF TGTGCCAGCAGTGACAGGGAATCCTACGAGCAGTACTTC
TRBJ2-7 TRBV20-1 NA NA CSTQGVHEQYF TGCAGTACACAGGGAGTCCACGAGCAGTACTTC
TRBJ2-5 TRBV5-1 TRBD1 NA CASSGQGGGETQYF TGCGCCAGCAGCGGACAGGGGGGAGGAGAGACCCAGTACTTC
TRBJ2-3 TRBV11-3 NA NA CASSVHSGTDTQYF TGTGCCAGCAGCGTACATAGCGGCACAGATACGCAGTATTTT
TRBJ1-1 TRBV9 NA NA CASSVEAEAVNTEAFF TGTGCCAGCAGCGTAGAGGCAGAGGCCGTGAACACTGAAGCTTTCTTT
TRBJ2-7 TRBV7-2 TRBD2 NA CASSLAREAYEQYF TGTGCCAGCAGCTTAGCGCGGGAGGCCTACGAGCAGTACTTC
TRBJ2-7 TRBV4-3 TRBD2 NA CASSQGRETTHEQYF TGCGCCAGCAGCCAAGGGCGGGAGACGACCCACGAGCAGTACTTC
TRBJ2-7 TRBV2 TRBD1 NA CARGQGLDEQYF TGTGCCAGGGGACAGGGTCTCGACGAGCAGTACTTC
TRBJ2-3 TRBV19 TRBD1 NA CASSGGQGGLTDTQYF TGTGCCAGTAGCGGGGGACAGGGAGGACTCACAGATACGCAGTATTTT
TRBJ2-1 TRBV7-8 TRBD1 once CASSLTGGNEQFF TGTGCCAGCAGCTTAACAGGGGGGAATGAGCAGTTCTTC
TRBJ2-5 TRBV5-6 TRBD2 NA CASSFRRLAGGETQYF TGTGCCAGCAGCTTTAGGAGACTAGCGGGAGGGGAGACCCAGTACTTC
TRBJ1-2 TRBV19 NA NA CASRGYSNYGYTF TGTGCCAGCCGGGGCTACTCTAACTATGGCTACACCTTC
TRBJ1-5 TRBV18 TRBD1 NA CASSPGQVTQPQHF TGTGCCAGCTCCCCCGGACAGGTAACTCAGCCCCAGCATTTT
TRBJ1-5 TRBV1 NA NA CTSGTGDQPQHF TGCACCAGCGGGACAGGGGATCAGCCCCAGCATTTT
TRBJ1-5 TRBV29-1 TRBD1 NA CSVSGTGGGNQPQHF TGCAGCGTTTCCGGGACAGGGGGCGGCAATCAGCCCCAGCATTTT
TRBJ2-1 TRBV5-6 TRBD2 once CASSALTSEAYNEQFF TGTGCCAGCAGCGCATTGACTAGCGAGGCTTACAATGAGCAGTTCTTC
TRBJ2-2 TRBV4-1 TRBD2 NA CASSQGSGRGNTGELFF TGCGCCAGCAGCCAAGGTAGCGGGAGGGGGAACACCGGGGAGCTGTTTTTT
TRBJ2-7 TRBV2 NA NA CASSPRRAYEQYF TGTGCCAGCAGCCCTCGTCGGGCCTACGAGCAGTACTTC
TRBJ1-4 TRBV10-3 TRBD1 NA CAISRQGAGEKLFF TGTGCCATCAGCCGACAGGGGGCCGGCGAAAAACTGTTTTTT
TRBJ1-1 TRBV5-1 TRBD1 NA CASSGPGQMNTEAFF TGCGCCAGCAGTGGGCCGGGACAGATGAACACTGAAGCTTTCTTT
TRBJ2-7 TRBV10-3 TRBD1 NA CAISEGQGSYEQYF TGTGCCATCAGTGAAGGACAGGGGTCCTACGAGCAGTACTTC